This is a list of T cell receptor beta chains from one sample in a study of T cells after yellow fever vaccination. In TCRdb, the 5' RACE reads were re-called with MiXCR into one record per CDR3 protein. The sample consists of under 300,000 distinct CDR3 sequences, 10% to 15% of them appearing once. The sequenced sample was CD4+ T cells sorted from PBMCs, obtained 45 days after the yellow fever booster vaccination. The receptors were sampled from a man under 40 who received the YFV17D yellow fever vaccine. Each CDR3 is given with its conserved first and last residue. Fields, in order: D gene, J gene, V gene, clone size, CDR3 DNA, CDR3 protein. D genes are given only for firm matches. Only part of the rows carry a size: once, few, many, or a class if the clone is expanded.

TRBD1,TRBJ2-1,TRBV20-1,NA,TGCAGTGCCAGAACAGGGGTCTCCTACAATGAGCAGTTCTTC,CSARTGVSYNEQFF
NA,TRBJ2-1,TRBV20-1,NA,TGCAGTGCTCCCCTCCACGCTAGCTCCTACAATGAGCAGTTCTTC,CSAPLHASSYNEQFF
NA,TRBJ1-2,TRBV30,once,TGTGCCTGGAGCCTGCTGGGGCCGGAGGGCTACACCTTC,CAWSLLGPEGYTF
TRBD2,TRBJ2-1,TRBV20-1,few,TGCAGTGCTAGAAAGGGCAGCGGGGGATGGGGAGATGAGCAGTTCTTC,CSARKGSGGWGDEQFF
NA,TRBJ2-7,TRBV5-1,many,TGCGCCAGCAGCTTGGACCGCGCAGAGCACGAGCAGTACTTC,CASSLDRAEHEQYF
TRBD1,TRBJ2-7,TRBV10-2,once,TGCGCCAGCAGCCGGATTCCGGGACAGCCCTACGAGCAGTACTTC,CASSRIPGQPYEQYF
TRBD1,TRBJ1-2,TRBV2,once,TGTGCCAGCAGGGGACAGTTCCTCTATGGCTACACCTTC,CASRGQFLYGYTF
NA,TRBJ2-1,TRBV4-3,few,TGCGCCAGCAGCCAAGATCTGGTGGGAGTGGATGGGCAGTTCTTC,CASSQDLVGVDGQFF
NA,TRBJ2-7,TRBV7-8,few,TGTGCCAGCAGCTTAGTTGCAGCTTCCTACGAGCAGTACTTC,CASSLVAASYEQYF
NA,TRBJ1-2,TRBV4-3,few,TGCGCCAGCAGCCAGCAACCCTCTCAGGGCTATGGCTACACCTTC,CASSQQPSQGYGYTF
NA,TRBJ2-1,TRBV7-9,few,TGTGCCAGCAGCTCCGAGGGGAAGCTTCTCTTC,CASSSEGKLLF
TRBD2,TRBJ2-7,TRBV20-1,few,TGCAGTGCTAATAGCGGGATCGCCTACGAGCAGTACTTC,CSANSGIAYEQYF
NA,TRBJ1-6,TRBV3-1,few,TGTGCCAGCAGCCAACCCGGACGGAATTCACCCCTCCACTTT,CASSQPGRNSPLHF
NA,TRBJ1-5,TRBV20-1,many,TGCAGTGCTAGAGATCGAGGGGTGGGCAATCAGCCCCAGCATTTT,CSARDRGVGNQPQHF
NA,TRBJ2-2,TRBV10-3,NA,TGTGCCATCCGCCCCAACACCGGGGAGCTGTTTTTT,CAIRPNTGELFF
NA,TRBJ2-2,TRBV4-3,NA,TGCGCCAGCAGCCAAGAAGCGGCAGGGTTAGGTACCGGGGAGCTGTTTTTT,CASSQEAAGLGTGELFF
NA,TRBJ2-3,TRBV20-1,few,TGCAGTGCTATGTTGGCGGGGCCCACGTTTAGCACAGATACGCAGTATTTT,CSAMLAGPTFSTDTQYF
TRBD1,TRBJ2-7,TRBV7-2,few,TGTGCCAGCAGCACCTGGACAGGGACTCTTTCTGGCGAGCAGTACTTC,CASSTWTGTLSGEQYF
TRBD2,TRBJ2-5,TRBV6-2/TRBV6-3,few,TGTGCCAGCAGGGTAGCGGGAGCCAAAGGGACCCAGTACTTC,CASRVAGAKGTQYF
NA,TRBJ2-1,TRBV18,many,TGTGCCAGCTCCCCCTGGGCAAACGAGCAGTTCTTC,CASSPWANEQFF
NA,TRBJ2-1,TRBV20-1,few,TGCAGTGCTAGAGGGGGGGTCAGCTCCTACAATGAGCAGTTCTTC,CSARGGVSSYNEQFF
NA,TRBJ2-1,TRBV20-1,few,TGCAGTGCTAGAGATCGTCGCAGCTGGGATGAGCAGTTCTTC,CSARDRRSWDEQFF
NA,TRBJ1-2,TRBV6-1,NA,TGTGCCAGCAGGTCCCAGGGGTATGGCTACACCTTC,CASRSQGYGYTF
NA,TRBJ2-1,TRBV7-9,NA,TGTGCCAGCAGCTCTCCGGGCTATCGCTCCTACAATGAGCAGTTCTTC,CASSSPGYRSYNEQFF
NA,TRBJ2-3,TRBV20-1,NA,TGCAGTGCTAAAGGGCACATTCAAGATACGCAGTATTTT,CSAKGHIQDTQYF
NA,TRBJ2-3,TRBV5-1,many,TGCGCCACCTCAGACCTCAGCAGAACAGATACGCAGTATTTT,CATSDLSRTDTQYF
NA,TRBJ1-2,TRBV20-1,many,TGCAGTGGGACGGGCGGAACCTATGGCTACACCTTC,CSGTGGTYGYTF
NA,TRBJ2-3,TRBV20-1,few,TGCAGTGCTAGAGTCTTCCCTGGGACTGCAGATACGCAGTATTTT,CSARVFPGTADTQYF
NA,TRBJ1-1,TRBV5-1,many,TGCGCCAGCAGCCCGGGGGGGAACACTGAAGCTTTCTTT,CASSPGGNTEAFF
NA,TRBJ1-1,TRBV5-1,few,TGCGCCAGCATCGGCTCAGGGGTTAACACTGAAGCTTTCTTT,CASIGSGVNTEAFF
TRBD2,TRBJ2-1,TRBV20-1,few,TGCAGTGCTAGCGGGAGGGCCCTCGGTGAGCAGTTCTTC,CSASGRALGEQFF
TRBD1,TRBJ2-3,TRBV20-1,few,TGCAGTGCTAGAGATTCGGGACAGGGGGGCGCAGATACGCAGTATTTT,CSARDSGQGGADTQYF
TRBD2,TRBJ2-7,TRBV7-8,NA,TGTGCCAGCAGCTTAGCGTCAATCATTAGCGGGAGGGCCATCTACGAGCAGTACTTC,CASSLASIISGRAIYEQYF
NA,TRBJ2-7,TRBV11-3,NA,TGTGCCAGCAGCTTAGAAGGGGACAACAACTACGAGCAGTACTTC,CASSLEGDNNYEQYF
TRBD2,TRBJ2-7,TRBV29-1,NA,TGCAGCGTTACCAGCGGGACGCACGAGCAGTACTTC,CSVTSGTHEQYF
NA,TRBJ2-1,TRBV18,once,TGTGCCAGCTCACCAACACCTATTTTTTGGACAGATAACAATGAGCAGTTCTTC,CASSPTPIFWTDNNEQFF
NA,TRBJ1-6,TRBV20-1,few,TGCAGTGCTAGAGATTTCAAAGCGGGGAGCTCCTATAATTCACCCCTCCACTTT,CSARDFKAGSSYNSPLHF